One sample yielded the 25 T cell receptor beta chains listed below, sequenced in a study of shared clonotypes between healthy human individuals. Profiling relied on immunoSEQ multiplex PCR, and the TCRdb table lists in-frame clones only, not all of them. Found here are some 500,000 clones, roughly four fifths of them singletons; the top ten hold about 11%. Specimen: PBMCs. The receptors originated from a woman in her thirties or forties in good health. Some clones in this sample may be carry-over from other donors' samples.

This chain joins TRBV30 and TRBJ2-2; no clear D. The J call may be wrong; the DNA end is better matched by TRBJ1-3. The CDR3 has 14 residues. Germline-derived CDR1 and CDR2 are GTSNPN and SVGIG (reference sequence). CDR3 sequence (DNA): TGTGCCTGGAGTGTACTTGGAGGTGGAAACACCATATATTTT. It is translated as CAWSVLGGGNTIYF.

The CDR3 region is CASSPGTYNEQFF. The CDR3 region has the DNA TGTGCCAGCAGCCCCGGGACGTACAATGAGCAGTTCTTC. The chain joins TRBV11-3 to TRBJ2-1; D assignment may be TRBD1 or TRBD2 (5 bases each). The CDR3 extends over 13 amino acids. Germline assignment: CDR1 SGHNT and CDR2 YENEEA. V dropped 5 bases and J dropped 4 bases, with 9 bases sitting between them. The complete variable domain, with remaining parts taken from reference TRBV11-3 and TRBJ2-1, reads EAGVVQSPRYKIIEKKQPVAFWCNPISGHNTLYWYLQNLGQGPELLIRYENEEAVDDSQLPKDRFSAERLKGVDSTLKIQPAELGDSAVYLCASSPGTYNEQFFGPGTRLTVL.

This clone was detected once. This chain links TRBV6-6 with TRBJ2-7; 7 bases are shared with TRBD2. Losses at the gene ends were 5 bases for V and 4 bases for J; bases not matched to a gene: 8. The CDR3 is 14 amino acids. Germline V gene lookup returns CDR1 MNHNY and CDR2 SVGAGI (reference sequence). In DNA, the CDR3 is TGTGCCAGCAGTCAGACCGGGACTATGTACGAGCAGTACTTC. Amino acid sequence: CASSQTGTMYEQYF.

V and J are TRBV5-5 and TRBJ2-7; 8 nucleotides line up with TRBD2. V was clipped by 1 base and J by 3 bases; unmatched bases: 3. The CDR3 extends over 14 amino acids. Germline loops: CDR1 SGHKS, CDR2 YYEKEE (reference sequence). The DNA of the CDR3 is TGTGCCAGCAGCTTGACTAGCGGAGTCTACGAGCAGTACTTC. Translated: CASSLTSGVYEQYF.

V is TRBV6-1 and J is TRBJ1-5, with D possibly TRBD1 on 6 matching bases. Per germline, CDR1 MNHNS and CDR2 SASEGT. The CDR3 consists of 13 residues. The germline V and J ends were trimmed by 6 bases and 5 bases, with 11 bases remaining between them. This CDR3 reads CASRWTADQPQHF. The CDR3 DNA follows: TGTGCCAGCAGGTGGACAGCGGATCAGCCCCAGCATTTT.

The chain is built from TRBV11-3 and TRBJ2-7; perhaps TRBD1 as D (5 bases). Germline V gene sequence: CDR1 SGHNT, CDR2 YENEEA. V shed 3 bases and J shed 5 bases, with 26 bases lying between them. The CDR3 spans 18 residues. The CDR3 DNA follows: TGTGCCAGCAGCTTTCGCAGGGTACCCAGGCTTGACCCCAACGAGCAGTACTTC. Its protein product is CASSFRRVPRLDPNEQYF. The full variable domain, completed using reference TRBV11-3 and TRBJ2-7, is EAGVVQSPRYKIIEKKQPVAFWCNPISGHNTLYWYLQNLGQGPELLIRYENEEAVDDSQLPKDRFSAERLKGVDSTLKIQPAELGDSAVYLCASSFRRVPRLDPNEQYFGPGTRLTVT.

This clone showed up just a few times. The genes are TRBV7-2 and TRBJ2-5; D remains ambiguous. The better agreement between TRBJ2-7 and the DNA end casts doubt on the J call. The CDR3 extends over 13 amino acids. Germline V lookup: CDR1 SGHTA, CDR2 FQGNSA. The CDR3 protein is CASSLTHGYEQYF. CDR3 nucleotides: TGTGCCAGCAGCTTGACCCATGGTTACGAGCAGTACTTC.

As concerns this clone: This sequence is one base from a far larger clone and is likely a read error. The chain combines TRBV5-1 with TRBJ2-5, with a weak D call TRBD2 (5 bases). With 4 bases removed from V and 0 bases from J, the gap between germline ends came to 10 bases. The germline CDR1 and CDR2 sequences are SGHRS and YFSETQ. The CDR3 contains 14 residues. CDR3 nucleotides: TGCGCCAGCAGCGAAACTAGAGACCAAGAGACCCAGTACTTC. This gives the protein CASSETRDQETQYF.

Only a few counts were recorded for this clone. The V gene is TRBV6-5, the J gene TRBJ2-3; D call uncertain. The germline gives CDR1 MNHEY, CDR2 SVGAGI. This CDR3 spans 13 amino acids. Trimming took off 7 bases at V and 1 base at J, with 9 bases between the two ends. CDR3 DNA: TGTGCCAGCATTGAAGGAGGCACAGATACGCAGTATTTT. This codes for CASIEGGTDTQYF.

This chain links TRBV4-1 with TRBJ2-7; D possibly corresponds to TRBD2 (5 bases). CDR3 length equals 15 residues. Between the trimmed V and J ends, which lost 4 bases and 0 bases, there was a span of 13 bases. CDR1 is MGHRA and CDR2 is YSYEKL in the germline V gene. CDR3 bases: TGCGCCAGCAGCCGGACCCCCCGGGACTCCTACGAGCAGTACTTC. It is translated as CASSRTPRDSYEQYF.

V gene TRBV27 combines with J gene TRBJ1-2, with 7 bases matching TRBD1. Germline V gene data show CDR1 as MNHEY and CDR2 as SMNVEV (reference sequence). CDR3 length: 12 residues. The V and J ends lost 5 bases and 6 bases, in that order; junction bases with no gene match: 3. The CDR3 sequence is CASSQTGNGYTF. In DNA, the CDR3 is TGTGCCAGCAGTCAGACAGGGAATGGCTACACCTTC.

Details on this clone: This likely came from a read error, as a far larger clone is one base away. The chain has TRBV9 and TRBJ2-1; D remains unclear. Trimming stripped 0 bases from V and 5 bases from J, with 6 bases between. This CDR3 spans 13 amino acids. Germline CDR1 reads SGDLS; CDR2 reads YYNGEE. This CDR3 reads CASSVVVNNEQFF. As DNA, the CDR3 is TGTGCCAGCAGCGTAGTCGTCAACAATGAGCAGTTCTTC.

The chain combines TRBV6-6 with TRBJ1-2; 7 bases fit TRBD1. The CDR3 consists of 11 residues. Per germline, CDR1 MNHNY and CDR2 SVGAGI (reference sequence). Unmatched junction bases numbered 4, after V lost 8 bases and J lost 7 bases. The CDR3 here is CASQGGSGYTF. DNA for the CDR3: TGTGCCAGCCAGGGGGGTAGTGGCTACACCTTC.

This chain uses TRBV28 with TRBJ1-4, with D possibly being TRBD1 (5 bases). The CDR3 contains 13 residues. The V and J ends lost 8 bases and 4 bases respectively, with 11 bases between them. CDR1 and CDR2 (germline): MDHEN, SYDVKM. CDR3: CASWGGSNEKLFF. The CDR3 coding sequence is TGTGCCAGCTGGGGGGGAAGTAATGAAAAACTGTTTTTT. The full variable domain, its missing parts supplied by reference TRBV28 and TRBJ1-4, is DVKVTQSSRYLVKRTGEKVFLECVQDMDHENMFWYRQDPGLGLRLIYFSYDVKMKEKGDIPEGYSVSREKKERFSLILESASTNQTSMYLCASWGGSNEKLFFGSGTQLSVL.

In this sample, this clone turned up a few times. The J gene is TRBJ1-2, the V gene TRBV11-2; possible D gene TRBD1, 6 bases. This CDR3 contains 15 residues. Germline values: CDR1 SGHAT, CDR2 FQNNGV. The V and J ends lost 4 bases and 7 bases respectively, with 19 bases between them. The CDR3 spells CASSSADRGDFGYTF. For the CDR3, the DNA is TGTGCCAGCAGCTCGGCGGATAGGGGGGACTTTGGCTACACCTTC.

This clone has just a few counts. The same CDR3 arises from other DNA sequences in this sample as well. V is TRBV7-9 and J is TRBJ2-5; 14 nucleotides agree with TRBD2. The CDR3 is made up of 16 amino acids. Germline V gene sequence: CDR1 SEHNR, CDR2 FQNEAQ (reference sequence). The junction had 4 bases not matched to a gene; V was cut back by 3 bases and J by 4 bases. The CDR3 is CASSLGTSGRSETQYF. The CDR3 DNA is TGTGCCAGCAGCTTGGGGACTAGCGGGAGATCAGAGACCCAGTACTTC.

The gene calls are TRBV6-5 and TRBJ1-2, with 9 bases lining up with TRBD1. The CDR3 extends over 15 amino acids. Germline V gene data show CDR1 as MNHEY and CDR2 as SVGAGI. Unmatched junction bases numbered 8, after V lost 2 bases and J lost 7 bases. DNA for the CDR3: TGTGCCAGCAGTTACGTTAGTGGGACAGGGACTGGCTACACCTTC. Amino acid sequence: CASSYVSGTGTGYTF.

This sequence joins TRBV28 and TRBJ1-5; TRBD1 might be the D (6 bases). This CDR3 has 17 residues. CDR1 is MDHEN and CDR2 is SYDVKM in the germline V gene. Trimming cost V 7 bases and J 5 bases, with 24 bases left between them. CDR3 in DNA: TGTGCCAGCACCCTAGATCAGAGCAGGGGCCCCGATCAGCCCCAGCATTTT. Protein product: CASTLDQSRGPDQPQHF. The complete variable domain, with remaining parts taken from reference TRBV28 and TRBJ1-5, reads DVKVTQSSRYLVKRTGEKVFLECVQDMDHENMFWYRQDPGLGLRLIYFSYDVKMKEKGDIPEGYSVSREKKERFSLILESASTNQTSMYLCASTLDQSRGPDQPQHFGDGTRLSIL.

The V call is TRBV14, the J call TRBJ2-1, with a tentative D call TRBD2 (5 bases). The CDR3 spans 16 residues. Trimming left V 4 bases short and J 8 bases short, with 21 bases between. Germline values: CDR1 SGHDN, CDR2 FVKESK. Here the CDR3 DNA reads TGTGCCAGCAGCCTCTGGAGGACCTCTCCCACCGATGAGCAGTTCTTC. Translating gives CASSLWRTSPTDEQFF.

The chain carries TRBV21-1 and TRBJ1-5; the table assigns TRBD1, which was not confirmed against the DNA. TRBV21-1 counts as a pseudogene. The CDR3 is 12 amino acids. CDR3 sequence: CASSRDRAPQHF. In DNA, the CDR3 is TGTGCCAGCAGCCGAGACAGGGCGCCCCAGCATTTT.

The table lists this clone with many counts. V and J are TRBV5-6 and TRBJ2-7; D remains ambiguous. This CDR3 is built from 12 residues. Germline CDR1 and CDR2: SGHDT and YYEEEE. V lost 4 bases, J lost 2 bases, and 7 bases lay in between. The DNA of the CDR3 is TGTGCCAGCAGCACTTCCACCTACGAGCAGTACTTC. This encodes CASSTSTYEQYF. Full variable domain (outside the CDR3, taken from reference TRBV5-6 and TRBJ2-7): DAGVTQSPTHLIKTRGQQVTLRCSPKSGHDTVSWYQQALGQGPQFIFQYYEEEERQRGNFPDRFSGHQFPNYSSELNVNALLLGDSALYLCASSTSTYEQYFGPGTRLTVT.

This sequence joins TRBV11-2 and TRBJ1-2, with no clear D. Trimming shortened V by 2 bases and J by 5 bases, and 15 bases separated the two germline ends. Germline CDR1 SGHAT, CDR2 FQNNGV. This CDR3 contains 15 residues. The CDR3 coding sequence is TGTGCCAGCAGCTTAAGTCTGTCTCACTATTATGGCTACACCTTC. This translates into CASSLSLSHYYGYTF.

The rearrangement uses TRBV4-1 and TRBJ2-7; 8 nucleotides line up with TRBD2. This CDR3 has 15 residues. From germline, CDR1 is MGHRA and CDR2 YSYEKL. The V and J ends lost 2 bases and 1 base, in that order; junction bases with no gene match: 4. CDR3 sequence: CASSQFRGGSYEQYF. In nucleotides, the CDR3 is TGCGCCAGCAGCCAATTTCGGGGGGGGTCCTACGAGCAGTACTTC.

The gene calls are TRBV5-1 and TRBJ2-7; D is uncertain. The CDR3 contains 14 residues. CDR1 SGHRS and CDR2 YFSETQ come from the germline V gene. Trimming took off 0 bases at V and 0 bases at J, with 7 bases between the two ends. The CDR3 is CASSLAAVSYEQYF. The CDR3 DNA reads as TGCGCCAGCAGCTTGGCGGCGGTCTCCTACGAGCAGTACTTC.

In its sample, this clone was seen a few times. The chain carries TRBV4-2 and TRBJ2-1; 7 bases match TRBD2. CDR3 length: 17 residues. CDR1 is LGHNA, CDR2 YNFKEQ, per germline. Trimming cost V 0 bases and J 5 bases; bases outside gene matches: 10. CDR3 protein: CASSQEGDRDYNNEQFF. In DNA, the CDR3 is TGTGCCAGCAGCCAAGAAGGGGACCGGGACTATAACAATGAGCAGTTCTTC.